This passage covers 14 T cell receptor beta chains from one sample sequenced in a study of cytomegalovirus exposure and HLA in healthy donors. Primers for the PCR totalled 60 Vbeta and 13 Jbeta. Libraries were prepared by immunoSEQ multiplex PCR; TCRdb keeps only in-frame clonotypes and omits some of them. The table shows about 96,000 clones, with 64% occurring only once. Sequenced sample: PBMCs. All receptors derive from a man between 60 and 70 years old in good health and CMV-seronegative.

This clone was picked up a small number of times. The chain couples TRBV28 to TRBJ1-2; perhaps TRBD1 as D (6 bases). Germline V CDR1 and CDR2: MDHEN, SYDVKM. There are 15 residues in the CDR3. Trimming stripped 5 bases from V and 6 bases from J, with 19 bases between. The CDR3 loop reads CASSTGLAGDDGYTF. In DNA form, the CDR3 reads TGTGCCAGCAGTACCGGTTTGGCAGGGGATGATGGCTACACCTTC.

In DNA, the CDR3 is TGTGCCAGCAGCTTGGACCAGTCCCTCACCTTC. Its translation: CASSLDQSLTF. The V and J genes are TRBV5-5 and TRBJ1-2; D uncertain. V lost 0 bases, J lost 13 bases, and 10 bases lay in between. From germline, CDR1 is SGHKS and CDR2 YYEKEE (reference sequence). The CDR3 is 11 amino acids.

V is TRBV19 and J is TRBJ2-5, with 11 bases identical to TRBD1. CDR3 length: 15 amino acids. Germline V gene data show CDR1 as LNHDA and CDR2 as SQIVND (reference sequence). The V segment lost 7 bases and the J segment 4 bases; nucleotides outside the gene matches: 8. The CDR3 DNA reads as TGTGCCAGTACCATCTCCGGGACAGGGGGAGAGACCCAGTACTTC. It specifies CASTISGTGGETQYF.

The V call is TRBV19, the J call TRBJ2-7; no firm D call. This CDR3 region has 13 residues. V lost 3 bases and J lost 1, with 7 bases in between. Germline CDR1 reads LNHDA; CDR2 reads SQIVND (reference sequence). The CDR3 nucleotides read TGTGCCAGTAGTATGAGAGATTCCTACGAGCAGTACTTC. The encoded protein is CASSMRDSYEQYF.

The chain recombines TRBV2 with TRBJ1-1; 11 nucleotides line up with TRBD1. In germline, CDR1 is SNHLY, CDR2 FYNNEI. The CDR3 is 16 residues long. V was clipped by 3 bases and J by 1 base; unmatched bases: 4. The CDR3 DNA sequence: TGTGCCAGCAGTGAGGGGACAGGGGGGACGAACACTGAAGCTTTCTTT. Encoded protein: CASSEGTGGTNTEAFF. Supplemented by reference TRBV2 and TRBJ1-1, the full variable domain reads EPEVTQTPSHQVTQMGQEVILRCVPISNHLYFYWYRQILGQKVEFLVSFYNNEISEKSEIFDDQFSVERPDGSNFTLKIRSTKLEDSAMYFCASSEGTGGTNTEAFFGQGTRLTVV.

This clone was seen only a few times. This chain uses TRBV29-1 with TRBJ2-3; 7 nucleotides align to TRBD1. Germline-derived CDR1 and CDR2 are SQVTM and ANQGSEA. The V gene end was trimmed by 2 bases and the J gene end by 4 bases; junction bases not matched to a gene: 3. The CDR3 loop spans 13 amino acids. CDR3 DNA: TGCAGCGTTGAACACAGGGGAGCAGATACGCAGTATTTT. This gives the protein CSVEHRGADTQYF.

The chain uses TRBV9 and TRBJ2-3, with 8 bases matching TRBD2. The V gene's germline CDR1 is SGDLS and CDR2 YYNGEE. Trimming at V came to 0 bases and at J to 2 bases, leaving 5 bases not matched to a gene. The CDR3 has 16 residues. The CDR3 reads CASSVAISGTTDTQYF. The CDR3 DNA reads TGTGCCAGCAGCGTAGCTATTAGCGGGACCACAGATACGCAGTATTTT.

This clone was seen a few times. The rearrangement joins TRBV9 to TRBJ1-2; perhaps TRBD1 as D (6 bases). CDR3 length equals 14 residues. CDR1 and CDR2 from the germline V gene are SGDLS and YYNGEE. V lost 3 bases to trimming and J lost 4 bases, with 13 bases between them. In DNA, the CDR3 is TGTGCCAGCAGCGACCGGACAGTGAGCTATGGCTACACCTTC. Its protein is CASSDRTVSYGYTF.

This chain uses TRBV6-5 with TRBJ1-6; D unresolved. The CDR3 totals 15 residues. Germline V gene data show CDR1 as MNHEY and CDR2 as SVGAGI. The V end was cut by 6 bases, the J end by 6 bases, with 15 bases between. The CDR3 sequence: CASSRVEASNSPLHF. In DNA, the CDR3 is TGTGCCAGCAGCCGGGTCGAAGCTTCTAATTCACCCCTCCACTTT.

The CDR3 sequence: CASSLAQGYGYTF. CDR3 nucleotide sequence: TGTGCCAGCAGCTTAGCCCAGGGGTATGGCTACACCTTC. This rearrangement joins TRBV7-9 to TRBJ1-2; D possibly corresponds to TRBD1 (6 bases). With 0 bases removed from V and 5 bases from J, the gap between germline ends came to 7 bases. The CDR3 is 13 residues long. Germline assignment: CDR1 SEHNR and CDR2 FQNEAQ (reference sequence).

CDR3: CASSPVQGGGTEAFF. DNA for the CDR3: TGCGCCAGCAGTCCCGTCCAGGGAGGAGGGACTGAAGCTTTCTTT. The rearrangement links TRBV10-1 to TRBJ1-1; possibly TRBD1 for D (5 bases). Deletions cut 5 bases from V and 5 bases from J, with 18 bases between. The CDR3 has 15 residues. Germline V CDR1 and CDR2: WNHNN, SYGVQD (reference sequence).

This clone has just a few counts. The CDR3 sequence: CASSRGRPDYEQYF. For the CDR3, the DNA is TGTGCCAGCAGCAGGGGGCGACCAGACTACGAGCAGTACTTC. V gene TRBV5-5 combines with J gene TRBJ2-7, with 7 bases lining up with TRBD1. Germline trimming cut 4 bases from V and 3 bases from J; bases unmatched to any gene: 7. CDR1 and CDR2 from the germline V gene are SGHKS and YYEKEE (reference sequence). The CDR3 length is 14 residues.

The V and J genes are TRBV5-1 and TRBJ2-5, with 7 bases matching TRBD1. J was trimmed by 1 base and V by 4 bases; bases with no gene match: 4. The germline CDR1 and CDR2 sequences are SGHRS and YFSETQ. CDR3 length: 14 residues. This CDR3 reads CASSRGQPQETQYF. In nucleotides, the CDR3 is TGCGCCAGCAGCAGGGGACAGCCCCAAGAGACCCAGTACTTC.

This clone has more than one count but fewer than ten. Other DNA sequences in the same sample also yield this CDR3. V usage is TRBV7-9 and J usage is TRBJ2-5, with D unresolved. Trimming removed 4 bases at V and 4 bases at J, with 4 bases between. This CDR3 has 11 residues. Germline V gene lookup returns CDR1 SEHNR and CDR2 FQNEAQ (reference sequence). The CDR3 DNA reads as TGTGCCAGCAGCTCTCTAGAGACCCAGTACTTC. This encodes CASSSLETQYF.